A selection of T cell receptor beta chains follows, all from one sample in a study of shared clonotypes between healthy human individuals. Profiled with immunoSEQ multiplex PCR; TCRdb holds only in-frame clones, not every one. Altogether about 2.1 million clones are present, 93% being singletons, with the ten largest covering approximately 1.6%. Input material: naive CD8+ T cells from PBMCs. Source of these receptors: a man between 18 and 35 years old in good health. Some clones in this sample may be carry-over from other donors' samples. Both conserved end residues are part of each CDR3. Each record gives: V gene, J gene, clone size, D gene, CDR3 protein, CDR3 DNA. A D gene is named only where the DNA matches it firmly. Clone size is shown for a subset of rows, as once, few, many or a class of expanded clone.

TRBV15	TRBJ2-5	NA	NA	CATSRARVDRRQETQYF	TGTGCCACCAGCAGAGCACGAGTGGACAGACGGCAAGAGACCCAGTACTTC
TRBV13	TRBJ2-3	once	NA	CASSLGNTDTQYF	TGTGCCAGCAGCTTGGGTAACACAGATACGCAGTATTTT
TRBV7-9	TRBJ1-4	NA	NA	CASSLQGNEKLFF	TGTGCCAGCAGCCTCCAGGGAAATGAAAAACTGTTTTTT
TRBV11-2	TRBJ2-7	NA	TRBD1	CASSLEGGDEQYF	TGTGCCAGCAGCTTAGAAGGGGGCGACGAGCAGTACTTC
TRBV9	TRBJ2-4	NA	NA	CASSLGQVSDIQYF	TGTGCCAGCAGCCTCGGACAAGTTTCGGACATTCAGTACTTC
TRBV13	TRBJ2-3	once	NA	CASSFREVDTQYF	TGTGCCAGCAGCTTTAGGGAGGTAGATACGCAGTATTTT
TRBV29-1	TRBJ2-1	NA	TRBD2	CSVGSRLAGSKQFF	TGCAGCGTCGGCTCAAGGCTAGCGGGATCGAAGCAGTTCTTC
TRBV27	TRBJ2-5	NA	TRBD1	CASSSKLAGTAETQYF	TGTGCCAGCAGTTCCAAGCTGGCCGGGACAGCGGAGACCCAGTACTTC
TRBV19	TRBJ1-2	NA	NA	CASTEGIDYGYTF	TGTGCCAGTACGGAGGGGATCGACTATGGCTACACCTTC
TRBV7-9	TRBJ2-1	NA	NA	CASDGRSTYNEQFF	TGTGCCAGCGACGGGAGAAGCACCTACAATGAGCAGTTCTTC
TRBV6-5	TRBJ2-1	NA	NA	CASSSSVGQFF	TGTGCCAGCAGTTCCAGCGTGGGGCAGTTCTTC
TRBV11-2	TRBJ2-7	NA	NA	CASSLGPDEQYF	TGTGCCAGCAGCTTAGGCCCTGACGAGCAGTACTTC
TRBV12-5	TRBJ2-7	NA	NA	CASPKRQAWEQYF	TGTGCTAGCCCGAAAAGACAGGCTTGGGAGCAGTACTTC
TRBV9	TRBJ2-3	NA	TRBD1	CASSTGTGGMTDTQYF	TGTGCCAGCAGCACAGGGACAGGGGGCATGACAGATACGCAGTATTTT
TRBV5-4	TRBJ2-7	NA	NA	CASSLDKGPDEQYF	TGTGCCAGCAGCTTGGATAAGGGTCCAGACGAGCAGTACTTC
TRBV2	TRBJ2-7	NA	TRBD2	CASSENPGTSSGEQYF	TGTGCCAGCAGTGAGAACCCCGGGACTAGTTCAGGCGAGCAGTACTTC
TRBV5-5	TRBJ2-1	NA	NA	CASSLAGSQGEYNEQFF	TGTGCCAGCAGCTTGGCCGGGAGCCAGGGAGAATACAATGAGCAGTTCTTC
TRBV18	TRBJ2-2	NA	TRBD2	CASSPSGGGKNTGELFF	TGTGCCAGCTCACCAAGCGGGGGCGGCAAGAACACCGGGGAGCTGTTTTTT
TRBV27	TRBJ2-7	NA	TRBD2	CAVVGTSVYEQYF	TGTGCCGTTGTTGGGACTAGCGTGTACGAGCAGTACTTC
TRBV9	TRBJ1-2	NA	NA	CASSPTLTVSYGYTF	TGTGCCAGCAGCCCTACCCTGACGGTCTCCTATGGCTACACCTTC
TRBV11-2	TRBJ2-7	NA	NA	CASSVLRRYEQYF	TGTGCCAGCAGCGTCCTGAGGAGGTACGAGCAGTACTTC
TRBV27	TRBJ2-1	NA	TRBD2	CASSTLADSYNEQFF	TGTGCCAGCAGCACACTAGCGGATTCCTACAATGAGCAGTTCTTC
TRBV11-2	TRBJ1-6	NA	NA	CASSLGPQGTPASPLHF	TGTGCCAGCAGCTTAGGCCCCCAAGGAACTCCCGCCTCACCCCTCCACTTT
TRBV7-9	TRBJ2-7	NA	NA	CASSPRGSGYEQYF	TGTGCCAGCAGCCCCCGGGGTAGCGGCTACGAGCAGTACTTC
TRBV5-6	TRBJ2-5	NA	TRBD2	CASSLGVAGPFGTQYF	TGTGCCAGCAGCTTGGGAGTAGCGGGACCCTTCGGGACCCAGTACTTC
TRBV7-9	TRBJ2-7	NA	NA	CASSLVPMGSWYEQYF	TGTGCCAGCAGCTTAGTTCCCATGGGTTCTTGGTACGAGCAGTACTTC